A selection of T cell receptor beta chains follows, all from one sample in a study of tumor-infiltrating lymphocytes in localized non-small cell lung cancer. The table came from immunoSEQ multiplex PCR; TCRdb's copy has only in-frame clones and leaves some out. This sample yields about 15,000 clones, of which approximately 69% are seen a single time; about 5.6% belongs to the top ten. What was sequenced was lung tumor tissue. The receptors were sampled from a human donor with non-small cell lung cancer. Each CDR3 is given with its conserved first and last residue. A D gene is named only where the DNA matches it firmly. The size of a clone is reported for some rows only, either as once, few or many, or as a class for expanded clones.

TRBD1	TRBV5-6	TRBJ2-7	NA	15	TGTGCCAGCAGCTTGTTGACAGGGGGACCCTACGAGCAGTACTTC	CASSLLTGGPYEQYF
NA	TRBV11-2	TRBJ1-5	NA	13	TGTGCCAGCAGCCGAGGAGGTGCTACGTCCCAGCATTTT	CASSRGGATSQHF
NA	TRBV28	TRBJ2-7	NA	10	TGTGCCAGCAGTTTGGGGGAGCAGTACTTC	CASSLGEQYF
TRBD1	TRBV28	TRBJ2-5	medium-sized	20	TGTGCCAGCAGTCCCCTCCCCTGGGACAGGGCGAAATGGGTTGAAGAGACCCAGTACTTC	CASSPLPWDRAKWVEETQYF
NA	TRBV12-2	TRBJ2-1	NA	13	TGTGCAAGTCGCTTAGCGTTCTACAATGAGCAGTTCTTC	CASRLAFYNEQFF
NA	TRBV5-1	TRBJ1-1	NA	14	TGCGCCAGCAGCCGGGGGACCTTGGGCACTGAAGCTTTCTTT	CASSRGTLGTEAFF
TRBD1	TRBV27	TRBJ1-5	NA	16	TGTGCCAGCAGTCCCTGGGACAGTCCGGGCAATCAGCCCCAGCATTTT	CASSPWDSPGNQPQHF
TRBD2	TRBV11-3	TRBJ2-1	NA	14	TGTGCCAGCAGCTTTGCGGGAGGGTTCAATGAGCAGTTCTTC	CASSFAGGFNEQFF
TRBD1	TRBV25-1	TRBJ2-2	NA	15	TGTGCCAGCAGTGAAGGGACAGGGGACACCGGGGAGCTGTTTTTT	CASSEGTGDTGELFF
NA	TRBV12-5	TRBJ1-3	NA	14	TGTGCTAGTGGCCTAGGGGTTTCTGGAAACACCATATATTTT	CASGLGVSGNTIYF
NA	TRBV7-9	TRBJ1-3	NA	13	TGTGCCAGCAGCTTAGATAACCCGGACACCATATATTTT	CASSLDNPDTIYF
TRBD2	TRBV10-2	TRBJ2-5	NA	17	TGCGCCAGCAGTGCCCCCCCATTTAGAGCGGGAGCGGAGACCCAGTACTTC	CASSAPPFRAGAETQYF
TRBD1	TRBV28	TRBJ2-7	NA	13	TGTGCCAGCATGGACAGGACCTCCTACGAGCAGTACTTC	CASMDRTSYEQYF
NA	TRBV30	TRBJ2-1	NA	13	TGTGCCTGGACCTCGATAGTAGTGGGTGAGCAGTTCTTC	CAWTSIVVGEQFF
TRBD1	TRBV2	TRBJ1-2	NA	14	TGTGCCAGCAAATCGACAGGGGGCGACTATGGCTACACCTTC	CASKSTGGDYGYTF
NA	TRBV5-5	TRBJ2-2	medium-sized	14	TGTGCCAGGGGGGCCTTTGCAGACACCGGGGAGCTGTTTTTT	CARGAFADTGELFF
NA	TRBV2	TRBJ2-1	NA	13	TGTGCCAGCCAGTCTAGCGCTTACAATGAGCAGTTCTTC	CASQSSAYNEQFF
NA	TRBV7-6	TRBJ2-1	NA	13	TGTGCCAGCAGCCCACGACAGTACAATGAGCAGTTCTTC	CASSPRQYNEQFF
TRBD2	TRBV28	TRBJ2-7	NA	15	TGTGCCAGCAGTTTTGGGTTAGCGGGAACCTACGAGCAGTACTTC	CASSFGLAGTYEQYF
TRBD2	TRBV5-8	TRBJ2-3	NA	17	TGTGCCAGCAGCTTGATTGAAGCGGGAGTATTGACAGATACGCAGTATTTT	CASSLIEAGVLTDTQYF
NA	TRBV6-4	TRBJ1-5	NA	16	TGTGCCAGCAGTGGTTGTGGGGACGGTAACAATCAGCCCCAGCATTTT	CASSGCGDGNNQPQHF
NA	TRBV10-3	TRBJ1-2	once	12	TGTGCCATCAGTGTGGGAAACTATGGCTACACCTTC	CAISVGNYGYTF
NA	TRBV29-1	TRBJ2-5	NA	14	TGCAGCGTTGTGGCACAGTTTCCTGGGGAGACCCAGTACTTC	CSVVAQFPGETQYF
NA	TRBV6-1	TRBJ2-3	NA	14	TGTGCCAGCAGGGTGGGTGGAGGCGCAGATACGCAGTATTTT	CASRVGGGADTQYF
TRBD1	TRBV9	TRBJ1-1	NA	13	TGTGCCAGCAGCGTAGGGGACAGGGGTGAAGCTTTCTTT	CASSVGDRGEAFF
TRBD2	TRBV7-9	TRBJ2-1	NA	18	TGTGCCAGCAGCTTCCTCATTACTCCGGTAGCGGGAGGTTATGAGCAGTTCTTC	CASSFLITPVAGGYEQFF
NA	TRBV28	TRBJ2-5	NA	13	TGTGCCAGCATTACACCGGGTACAGGGACCCAGTACTTC	CASITPGTGTQYF
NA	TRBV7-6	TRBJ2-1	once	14	TGTGCCAGCAGCTTACAGGGGAATTACAATGAGCAGTTCTTC	CASSLQGNYNEQFF
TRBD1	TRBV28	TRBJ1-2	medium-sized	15	TGTGCCAGCAGACAATTCACAGGGGGCGCCGGTGGCTACACCTTC	CASRQFTGGAGGYTF
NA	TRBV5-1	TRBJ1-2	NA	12	TGCGCCAGCAGCTTGGTTGGGGATGGCTACACCTTC	CASSLVGDGYTF
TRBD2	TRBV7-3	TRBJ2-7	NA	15	TGTGCCAGCAGCTCCGGACTAGCGGGAGTCTACGAGCAGTACTTC	CASSSGLAGVYEQYF
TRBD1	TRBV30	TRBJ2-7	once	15	TGTGCCTGGAGTGACCGGACAGGGGGGCTTTACGAGCAGTACTTC	CAWSDRTGGLYEQYF
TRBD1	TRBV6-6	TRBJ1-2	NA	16	TGTGCCAGCAGTTACCCGGGACAGAAGACTAACTATGGCTACACCTTC	CASSYPGQKTNYGYTF
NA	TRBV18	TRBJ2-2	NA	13	TGTGCCAGCTCCCCCGGTCTGAAGGGGGAGCTGTTTTTT	CASSPGLKGELFF
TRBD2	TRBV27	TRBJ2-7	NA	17	TGTGCCAGCAGAGTGGGACTAGCGGGAAATGTGGGCTACGAGCAGTACTTC	CASRVGLAGNVGYEQYF
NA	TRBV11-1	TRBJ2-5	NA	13	TGTGCCAGCAGCTCGGAGGGTCGGGAGACCCAGTACTTC	CASSSEGRETQYF
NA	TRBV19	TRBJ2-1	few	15	TGTGCCAGTAGTATAAGGCCGGATTGGATGGTTGAGCAGTTCTTC	CASSIRPDWMVEQFF
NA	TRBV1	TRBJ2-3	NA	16	TGCACCAGCAGCCAAGATCCAGCGGGAAGCACAGATACGCAGTATTTT	CTSSQDPAGSTDTQYF
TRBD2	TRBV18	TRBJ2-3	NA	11	TGTGCCAGCTCCGGGAGGGGTACGCAGTATTTT	CASSGRGTQYF